The 30 T cell receptor beta chains listed next were all sequenced from one sample in a study of T-cell reconstitution after alpha-beta-depleted transplantation in children. The authors prepared the TCRbeta library with unique molecular identifiers. MiXCR was run by TCRdb on the PCR reads, yielding one entry per CDR3 protein. The table records some 390,000 distinct CDR3 sequences, over 20% of them present only once. The sequencing here drew on PBMCs from the stem cell graft donor, taken from the stem cell graft. These receptors came from a human donor who donated a stem cell graft to a child with acute myeloid leukemia.

This clonotype was recorded a few times. The chain recombines TRBV24-1 with TRBJ1-2; 7 bases fit TRBD1. Per germline, CDR1 KGHDR and CDR2 SFDVKD. V shed 3 bases, J shed 8 bases, and the junction held 11 bases outside the gene matches. CDR3 size: 15 residues. CDR3: CATSDRDSPFLGYTF. DNA of the CDR3: TGTGCCACCAGTGATCGGGACAGCCCCTTTTTGGGCTACACCTTC.

The CDR3 region has the DNA TGTGCCAGCACCCGACCTCGGGAGACCCAGTACTTC. Protein sequence: CASTRPRETQYF. The chain joins TRBV28 to TRBJ2-5; D ambiguous. The CDR3 is made up of 12 amino acids. The germline V gene encodes CDR1 MDHEN and CDR2 SYDVKM. V dropped 7 bases and J dropped 5 bases, with 11 bases sitting between them.

The rearrangement links TRBV6-2 or TRBV6-3 to TRBJ1-1; D unresolved. The V gene lost 2 bases and the J gene lost 6 bases, with 10 bases spanning the gap. CDR1 is MNHEY, CDR2 SVGEGT, per germline. This CDR3 has 13 residues. This CDR3 is CASSYLGFAEAFF. In nucleotides, the CDR3 is TGTGCCAGCAGTTACCTGGGGTTCGCTGAAGCTTTCTTT.

This clonotype was observed a handful of times. The chain combines TRBV7-3 with TRBJ2-1, with 8 positions matching TRBD1. CDR3 length equals 15 residues. V lost 5 bases and J lost 3; bases outside the gene matches: 6. Germline V gives CDR1 SGHTA, CDR2 FQGTGA. The CDR3 loop is CASSVRTGNYNEQFF. The CDR3 nucleotides read TGTGCCAGCAGCGTACGGACAGGGAACTACAATGAGCAGTTCTTC.

V and J are TRBV29-1 and TRBJ1-5; 7 bases are shared with TRBD1. Germline CDR1 and CDR2: SQVTM and ANQGSEA. J gave up 4 bases and V 4 bases, and 10 bases lay outside the gene matches. The length of the CDR3 is 15 residues. DNA for the CDR3: TGCAGCGTTGGAGGGGACACAGGGGAGAATCAGCCCCAGCATTTT. Encoded protein: CSVGGDTGENQPQHF.

In the case of this clonotype: A clone one base away is much larger, so this may be a read error. The chain combines TRBV7-2 with TRBJ2-1; 8 bases match TRBD1. Germline V gene lookup returns CDR1 SGHTA and CDR2 FQGNSA. This CDR3 contains 15 residues. The CDR3 nucleotides are TGTGCCAGCAGCTTAGACACGCAGGGGGCGCGCGAGCAGTTGTTC. The encoded protein is CASSLDTQGAREQLF.

The CDR3: CSATLGQDYEQYF. The CDR3 DNA sequence: TGCAGTGCCACATTGGGACAGGACTACGAGCAGTACTTC. This chain joins TRBV20-1 and TRBJ2-7, with 8 bases aligning to TRBD1. Germline CDR1 is DFQATT and CDR2 is SNEGSKA (reference sequence). The CDR3 covers 13 residues. The J segment lost 3 bases and the V segment lost 6 bases, leaving 7 bases of the junction unmatched.

This clonotype was recorded only once. The chain combines TRBV3-1 with TRBJ2-6; D not resolved. CDR1 is LGHDT and CDR2 is YNNKEL in the germline V gene (reference sequence). Trimming cost V 4 bases and J 0 bases, with 7 bases left between them. The CDR3 runs to 15 residues. The DNA of the CDR3 is TGTGCCAGCAGCCCGACCCGCTCTGGGGCCAACGTCCTGACTTTC. It yields the protein CASSPTRSGANVLTF.

The CDR3 region has the DNA TGTGCCAGCACGGGCAGTGGGTCGGGCACGATCCCTAGGGAGCAGTACTTC. Translating it yields CASTGSGSGTIPREQYF. The chain links TRBV25-1 to TRBJ2-7, with D uncertain. V gave up 7 bases and J gave up 7 bases, with 29 bases separating them. This CDR3 contains 17 residues. The germline V gene encodes CDR1 MGHDK and CDR2 SYGVNS.

The chain employs TRBV4-2 and TRBJ2-1; TRBD1 might be the D (5 bases). Trimming shortened V by 0 bases and J by 6 bases, and 9 bases separated the two germline ends. The CDR3 runs 14 residues. Looked up from germline, CDR1 is LGHNA and CDR2 is YNFKEQ. The CDR3, as DNA: TGTGCCAGCAGCCAAGATCAGGGTGCCAATGAGCAGTTCTTC. This sequence encodes CASSQDQGANEQFF.

The CDR3 spells CASSLGVGGGTGELFF. The CDR3 DNA follows: TGTGCCAGCAGTTTGGGGGTGGGCGGAGGCACCGGGGAGCTGTTTTTT. The V call is TRBV6-5, the J call TRBJ2-2, with D perhaps being TRBD1 or TRBD2 (5 bases each). The CDR3 totals 16 residues. Trimming removed 4 bases from V and 4 bases from J, with 16 bases in between. Germline V gene data show CDR1 as MNHEY and CDR2 as SVGAGI.

The sample holds a few counts of this clonotype. This rearrangement joins TRBV12-3 or TRBV12-4 to TRBJ1-2; D ambiguous. CDR3 length: 14 amino acids. V was pared by 6 bases and J by 1 base, with 12 bases between. Here the CDR3 reads CASSYLTFNYGYTF. DNA for the CDR3: TGTGCCAGCAGCTACCTGACATTTAACTATGGCTACACCTTC.

This clonotype appeared a few times. This sequence joins TRBV5-1 and TRBJ2-1, with a weak D call TRBD1 (6 bases). Germline V lookup: CDR1 SGHRS, CDR2 YFSETQ. The CDR3 contains 14 residues. V lost 2 bases and J 9 bases, leaving 15 bases between the germline ends. CDR3 loop: CASSFSTGSVEQFF. The CDR3 bases are TGCGCCAGCAGCTTTTCGACAGGATCTGTTGAGCAGTTCTTC.

The rearrangement joins TRBV9 to TRBJ1-2; 9 bases align to TRBD1. V gave up 0 bases and J gave up 4 bases; unmatched junction bases: 1. The CDR3 covers 14 residues. CDR1 SGDLS and CDR2 YYNGEE come from the germline V gene. DNA for the CDR3: TGTGCCAGCAGCGTAGGACAGGGGGGCTATGGCTACACCTTC. Its protein product is CASSVGQGGYGYTF. The full variable domain, in which reference TRBV9 and TRBJ1-2 provide the parts outside the CDR3, is DSGVTQTPKHLITATGQRVTLRCSPRSGDLSVYWYQQSLDQGLQFLIQYYNGEERAKGNILERFSAQQFPDLHSELNLSSLELGDSALYFCASSVGQGGYGYTFGSGTRLTVV.

The sample holds a few counts of this clonotype. This chain links TRBV21-1 with TRBJ2-1; the DNA was not compared with TRBD2, the D call given in the table. TRBV21-1 is given as a pseudogene. The CDR3 runs 17 residues. DNA of the CDR3: TGTTGTAGTGGGGGGGGACTAGCGGGTTACCCCTACAATGAGCAGTTCTTC. This encodes CCSGGGLAGYPYNEQFF.

This clonotype was observed many times. This rearrangement joins TRBV29-1 to TRBJ1-1; 8 nucleotides align to TRBD1. CDR1 and CDR2 from the germline V gene are SQVTM and ANQGSEA. Trimming at V came to 6 bases and at J to 0 bases, leaving 0 bases not matched to a gene. This CDR3 is built from 12 residues. CDR3 DNA: TGCAGCGTGGGACAGGTGAACACTGAAGCTTTCTTT. Translating it yields CSVGQVNTEAFF.

This clonotype was recorded a few times. The rearrangement uses TRBV7-2 and TRBJ2-1; TRBD1 matches 11 bases. CDR3 length equals 14 residues. CDR1 is SGHTA, CDR2 FQGNSA, per germline. V lost 4 bases, J lost 6 bases, and 2 bases stayed unmatched. The DNA for the CDR3 is TGTGCCAGCAGCTCGGACAGGGGGCGCAATGAGCAGTTCTTC. Its protein is CASSSDRGRNEQFF.

This clonotype was detected a few times. This rearrangement joins TRBV4-3 to TRBJ1-4; D unresolved. Germline lookup yields CDR1 LGHNA and CDR2 YSLEER. This CDR3 region has 14 residues. V lost 0 bases and J lost 4, with 6 bases in between. DNA for the CDR3: TGCGCCAGCAGCCAAGACAGGATTAATGAAAAACTGTTTTTT. This encodes CASSQDRINEKLFF.

This sequence joins TRBV21-1 and TRBJ2-1; the table's D call of TRBD1 was not tested on the DNA. TRBV21-1 is classified as a pseudogene. This CDR3 has 18 residues. Here the CDR3 reads CASSKENKTGSRHNEQFF. CDR3 nucleotides: TGTGCCAGCAGCAAAGAAAATAAGACAGGTTCCCGTCATAATGAGCAGTTCTTC.

The chain couples TRBV7-2 to TRBJ2-7; TRBD1 agrees at 8 bases. Germline assignment: CDR1 SGHTA and CDR2 FQGNSA. There are 16 residues in the CDR3. V trimming: 8 bases; J trimming: 2 bases; junction bases outside the gene matches: 14. CDR3 protein: CASGRTRQGRPYEQYF. The DNA of the CDR3 is TGTGCCAGCGGACGGACAAGACAGGGGAGGCCCTACGAGCAGTACTTC.

The chain recombines TRBV10-3 with TRBJ2-7; D gene uncertain. The CDR3 totals 11 residues. CDR1 is ENHRY, CDR2 SYGVKD, per germline. V lost 3 bases, J lost 2 bases, and 2 bases lay in between. CDR3 nucleotides: TGTGCCATCAGTGATACCTACGAGCAGTACTTC. Translating gives CAISDTYEQYF.

The chain employs TRBV9 and TRBJ2-3; D may be TRBD1 or TRBD2 (5 bases each). Trimming left V 0 bases short and J 0 bases short, with 14 bases between. CDR3 length equals 17 residues. CDR1 is SGDLS and CDR2 is YYNGEE in the germline V gene. The CDR3 region has the DNA TGTGCCAGCAGCGTAGGGGGGAGTCGATTGAGCACAGATACGCAGTATTTT. It encodes CASSVGGSRLSTDTQYF. The full variable domain, completed using reference TRBV9 and TRBJ2-3, is DSGVTQTPKHLITATGQRVTLRCSPRSGDLSVYWYQQSLDQGLQFLIQYYNGEERAKGNILERFSAQQFPDLHSELNLSSLELGDSALYFCASSVGGSRLSTDTQYFGPGTRLTVL.

The chain employs TRBV25-1 and TRBJ2-7; D not certain. Between the trimmed V and J ends, which lost 4 bases and 0 bases, there was a span of 10 bases. The CDR3 consists of 14 residues. Germline V gives CDR1 MGHDK, CDR2 SYGVNS. CDR3 sequence reads: CASSAEAGSYEQYF. In nucleotides, the CDR3 is TGTGCCAGCAGTGCTGAGGCCGGCTCCTACGAGCAGTACTTC.

This clonotype appeared a few times. V gene TRBV25-1 combines with J gene TRBJ2-1; 7 positions agree with TRBD1. With 5 bases clipped from V and 5 bases from J, the junction kept 12 bases outside the gene matches. The CDR3 consists of 16 residues. Germline V gene sequence: CDR1 MGHDK, CDR2 SYGVNS. CDR3 nucleotides: TGTGCCAGCAGTTCATCAGGACAGGACCAACACAATGAGCAGTTCTTC. Translated: CASSSSGQDQHNEQFF. Together with reference TRBV25-1 and TRBJ2-1, the CDR3 gives the full variable domain: EADIYQTPRYLVIGTGKKITLECSQTMGHDKMYWYQQDPGMELHLIHYSYGVNSTEKGDLSSESTVSRIRTEHFPLTLESARPSHTSQYLCASSSSGQDQHNEQFFGPGTRLTVL.

V usage is TRBV5-1 and J usage is TRBJ2-7; TRBD1 aligns across 8 bases. This CDR3 region has 14 residues. Germline V gene sequence: CDR1 SGHRS, CDR2 YFSETQ. V lost 2 bases and J lost 4; bases outside the gene matches: 5. The CDR3 is CASSFAGGTYEQYF. The DNA of the CDR3 is TGCGCCAGCAGCTTCGCAGGGGGCACTTACGAGCAGTACTTC.

V usage is TRBV12-3 or TRBV12-4 and J usage is TRBJ2-7, with D uncertain. This CDR3 spans 12 amino acids. The V and J ends lost 1 base and 12 bases respectively, with 13 bases between them. CDR3 protein: CASSLVVSDRYF. The CDR3 bases are TGTGCCAGCAGTTTAGTCGTCAGCGACCGGTACTTC.

V and J are TRBV5-1 and TRBJ2-5; D may match TRBD1 or TRBD2 (5 bases each). The CDR3 covers 17 residues. CDR1 is SGHRS and CDR2 is YFSETQ in the germline V gene. V lost 0 bases, J lost 0 bases, and 15 bases lay in between. The CDR3 here is CASSLGLGDRHQETQYF. The CDR3 DNA follows: TGCGCCAGCAGCTTGGGACTCGGGGACCGACACCAAGAGACCCAGTACTTC.

This clonotype was counted at least ten times. For the CDR3, the DNA is TGCAGCGTTGAGGCGGCAGGGGGCGATCTCATGAACACTGAAGCTTTCTTT. Translated: CSVEAAGGDLMNTEAFF. The chain has TRBV29-1 and TRBJ1-1; 8 bases align to TRBD1. The CDR3 runs 17 residues. Germline V gene sequence: CDR1 SQVTM, CDR2 ANQGSEA. Losses at the gene ends were 3 bases for V and 0 bases for J; bases not matched to a gene: 12.

There are many counts of this clonotype. V gene TRBV20-1 combines with J gene TRBJ2-7, with 7 bases matching TRBD1. The CDR3 spans 15 residues. From germline, CDR1 is DFQATT and CDR2 SNEGSKA (reference sequence). Unmatched junction bases numbered 13, after V lost 2 bases and J lost 6 bases. DNA of the CDR3: TGCAGTGCTAGACCACCGGCAGGACAGGCCAGCGAGCAGTACTTC. Protein: CSARPPAGQASEQYF.

The chain joins TRBV7-3 to TRBJ2-3; the D gene is possibly TRBD2 (5 bases). Germline CDR1 is SGHTA and CDR2 is FQGTGA. The length of the CDR3 is 18 residues. Trimming removed 1 base at V and 4 bases at J, with 21 bases between. This chain's CDR3 is CASSLKYGPGFEADTQYF. The CDR3 DNA reads as TGTGCCAGCAGCTTAAAATATGGGCCGGGGTTTGAGGCAGATACGCAGTATTTT.